These 31 T cell receptor beta chains came from one sample sequenced in a study of blood T cell repertoires in COVID-19. Using immunoSEQ multiplex PCR, the repertoire was profiled, and TCRdb retains in-frame clones only, with some absent. This table has around 310,000 clones, nearly 90% appearing once. Sequencing used PBMCs or T cells enriched from blood (not recorded which). All receptors derive from a woman younger than 45 who had recovered from COVID-19.

The V gene is TRBV11-3, the J gene TRBJ2-1; tentatively, D is TRBD2 (6 bases). The germline V and J ends were trimmed by 4 bases and 0 bases, with 19 bases remaining between them. Germline V gives CDR1 SGHNT, CDR2 YENEEA. The CDR3 has 18 amino acids. The CDR3 protein is CASSSGRWEWGSYNEQFF. The DNA for the CDR3 is TGTGCCAGCAGCTCGGGGAGGTGGGAGTGGGGCTCCTACAATGAGCAGTTCTTC.

The chain joins TRBV27 to TRBJ1-1; perhaps TRBD1 as D (6 bases). V gave up 6 bases and J gave up 5 bases, with 16 bases separating them. This CDR3 spans 14 amino acids. Germline values: CDR1 MNHEY, CDR2 SMNVEV (reference sequence). The CDR3 DNA reads TGTGCCAGCAGGGGGGCGTATGGTGAAACTGAAGCTTTCTTT. Translating it yields CASRGAYGETEAFF.

This rearrangement joins TRBV27 to TRBJ1-4; D might be TRBD1 (6 bases). This CDR3 is 13 amino acids long. Germline V CDR1 and CDR2: MNHEY, SMNVEV (reference sequence). Trimming took 6 bases from V and 8 from J, leaving 13 bases between them. The CDR3 nucleotides read TGTGCCAGCAGGATGGCAGGGGAGGAAAAACTGTTTTTT. Its protein product is CASRMAGEEKLFF.

This chain uses TRBV27 with TRBJ1-1; 9 nucleotides match TRBD1. The CDR3 consists of 14 residues. Losses at the gene ends were 3 bases for V and 11 bases for J; bases not matched to a gene: 10. Germline V lookup: CDR1 MNHEY, CDR2 SMNVEV (reference sequence). CDR3 in amino acids: CASSFLRQGGMAFF. In DNA, the CDR3 is TGTGCCAGCAGTTTCCTTCGACAGGGGGGAATGGCTTTCTTT.

This chain connects TRBV7-2 to TRBJ2-1, with TRBD2 matching over 7 bases. Germline V gene data show CDR1 as SGHTA and CDR2 as FQGNSA. With V trimmed by 5 bases and J by 0 bases, 7 bases remained unmatched. CDR3 length equals 16 residues. This CDR3 is CASSTTWGGSYNEQFF. DNA for the CDR3: TGTGCCAGCAGCACAACTTGGGGGGGCTCCTACAATGAGCAGTTCTTC.

V usage is TRBV4-3 and J usage is TRBJ2-7; 8 nucleotides match TRBD1. From germline, CDR1 is LGHNA and CDR2 YSLEER. The CDR3 consists of 18 residues. V lost 2 bases to trimming and J lost 2 bases; unmatched junction nucleotides: 14. The CDR3 region has the DNA TGCGCCAGCAGCCAACGCTCGGACAGGGTGATTCATGCCTACGAGCAGTACTTC. Translation gives CASSQRSDRVIHAYEQYF.

The chain recombines TRBV28 with TRBJ1-1; TRBD1 agrees at 8 bases. The CDR3 length is 13 residues. Germline-derived CDR1 and CDR2 are MDHEN and SYDVKM. Trimming at V came to 5 bases and at J to 1 base, leaving 0 bases not matched to a gene. DNA of the CDR3: TGTGCCAGCAGTGGACAGGGGAACACTGAAGCTTTCTTT. This codes for CASSGQGNTEAFF.

The gene calls are TRBV11-3 and TRBJ2-7; a weak D match, TRBD1 (6 bases). In germline, CDR1 is SGHNT, CDR2 YENEEA. CDR3 length: 13 residues. Trimming shortened V by 5 bases and J by 1 base, and 9 bases separated the two germline ends. The CDR3 sequence is CASSPGTSYEQYF. CDR3 DNA sequence: TGTGCCAGCAGCCCCGGGACATCCTACGAGCAGTACTTC.

The chain links TRBV7-2 to TRBJ1-2; D might be TRBD1 (6 bases). Trimming cost V 2 bases and J 5 bases, with 18 bases left between them. The CDR3 sequence is 16 residues long. CDR1 is SGHTA, CDR2 FQGNSA, per germline. CDR3 sequence reads: CASSLSTRGASYGYTF. The CDR3 DNA sequence: TGTGCCAGCAGCTTATCTACCCGGGGGGCGAGTTATGGCTACACCTTC.

The chain joins TRBV4-2 to TRBJ1-4; D remains unclear. CDR3 length equals 15 residues. The V end was cut by 6 bases, the J end by 0 bases, with 11 bases between. CDR1 is LGHNA, CDR2 YNFKEQ, per germline. CDR3 nucleotide sequence: TGTGCCAGCAGACAAAGCAGGACAACTAATGAAAAACTGTTTTTT. Translation gives CASRQSRTTNEKLFF.

The chain employs TRBV11-2 and TRBJ2-4, with a tentative D call TRBD2 (6 bases). The CDR3 totals 17 residues. Germline CDR1 and CDR2: SGHAT and FQNNGV. V was cut by 1 base and J by 4 bases, with 17 bases left in between. Here the CDR3 reads CASSLVLAIRRKNIQYF. The CDR3 nucleotides are TGTGCCAGCAGCTTAGTCCTAGCGATCCGCCGGAAAAACATTCAGTACTTC.

The chain joins TRBV29-1 to TRBJ2-7; no clear D. The CDR3 loop spans 11 amino acids. Trimming took 7 bases from V and 3 from J, leaving 10 bases between them. Germline V gene lookup returns CDR1 SQVTM and CDR2 ANQGSEA. Written as DNA, the CDR3 is TGCAGCGCTCAGACTTACTACGAGCAGTACTTC. Translation gives CSAQTYYEQYF.

The rearrangement uses TRBV6-5 and TRBJ2-1, with D uncertain. The V gene lost 1 base and the J gene lost 9 bases, with 4 bases spanning the gap. This CDR3 has 11 amino acids. Germline V gene data show CDR1 as MNHEY and CDR2 as SVGAGI. The CDR3 coding sequence is TGTGCCAGCAGTTACTTGAGTGAGCAGTTCTTC. Protein sequence: CASSYLSEQFF.

The chain recombines TRBV4-1 with TRBJ2-7; D gene ambiguous. The V end lost 1 base, the J end lost 6 bases, and 10 bases lay between the germline ends. CDR3 length equals 13 residues. Germline V gives CDR1 MGHRA, CDR2 YSYEKL. The DNA of the CDR3 is TGCGCCAGCAGCCAAGTCCAGCGCAGCGAGCAGTACTTC. Translating gives CASSQVQRSEQYF.

The rearrangement links TRBV6-5 to TRBJ2-7, with TRBD2 matching 9 bases. The CDR3 has 15 amino acids. V gave up 2 bases and J gave up 2 bases; unmatched junction bases: 4. The germline gives CDR1 MNHEY, CDR2 SVGAGI. CDR3 amino acids: CASSYVLAGPYEQYF. As DNA, the CDR3 is TGTGCCAGCAGTTACGTCCTAGCGGGGCCCTACGAGCAGTACTTC.

V is TRBV7-9 and J is TRBJ2-7, with TRBD1 matching 9 bases. J gave up 6 bases and V 5 bases, and 14 bases lay outside the gene matches. CDR1 is SEHNR and CDR2 is FQNEAQ in the germline V gene (reference sequence). The CDR3 is made up of 16 amino acids. The chain's CDR3 is CASSEKPGQGPSEQYF. CDR3 in DNA: TGTGCCAGCAGCGAAAAACCGGGACAGGGTCCCTCCGAGCAGTACTTC. Drawing the rest from reference TRBV7-9 and TRBJ2-7, the complete variable domain is DTGVSQNPRHKITKRGQNVTFRCDPISEHNRLYWYRQTLGQGPEFLTYFQNEAQLEKSRLLSDRFSAERPKGSFSTLEIQRTEQGDSAMYLCASSEKPGQGPSEQYFGPGTRLTVT.

This sequence joins TRBV11-2 and TRBJ2-7; the D is unclear. V shed 5 bases and J shed 4 bases, with 9 bases lying between them. CDR1 is SGHAT and CDR2 is FQNNGV in the germline V gene. The CDR3 spans 12 residues. The CDR3 sequence: CASSRVRYEQYF. CDR3 bases: TGTGCCAGCAGCCGCGTGCGATACGAGCAGTACTTC.

The chain uses TRBV7-9 and TRBJ2-7; D remains ambiguous. The CDR3 has 16 amino acids. Germline V gene data show CDR1 as SEHNR and CDR2 as FQNEAQ (reference sequence). Trimming pared 8 bases from V and 2 bases from J, leaving 22 bases between. CDR3 sequence reads: CASGLVLAPPPYEQYF. The CDR3 bases are TGTGCCAGCGGCCTGGTTCTTGCCCCACCACCCTACGAGCAGTACTTC. Looking up the rest from reference TRBV7-9 and TRBJ2-7 gives the full variable domain: DTGVSQNPRHKITKRGQNVTFRCDPISEHNRLYWYRQTLGQGPEFLTYFQNEAQLEKSRLLSDRFSAERPKGSFSTLEIQRTEQGDSAMYLCASGLVLAPPPYEQYFGPGTRLTVT.

The table lists this clone with a count of one. V is TRBV6-5 and J is TRBJ2-1; 12 bases fit TRBD2. The V and J ends lost 8 bases and 4 bases, in that order; junction bases with no gene match: 6. Germline-derived CDR1 and CDR2 are MNHEY and SVGAGI. The CDR3 consists of 15 residues. CDR3 in DNA: TGTGCCAGCGGTCTAGCGGGAGGGCTTTACAATGAGCAGTTCTTC. It translates to CASGLAGGLYNEQFF.

The chain employs TRBV3-1 (or the pseudogene TRBV3-2) and TRBJ2-1, with 7 bases identical to TRBD2. The V gene's germline CDR1 is LGHDT and CDR2 YNNKEL (reference sequence). Trimming took 0 bases from V and 4 from J; bases not matched to a gene: 6. This CDR3 is built from 16 residues. This chain's CDR3 is CASSQDWAGEYNEQFF. The CDR3 coding sequence is TGTGCCAGCAGCCAAGATTGGGCGGGGGAATACAATGAGCAGTTCTTC.

The chain carries TRBV5-1 and TRBJ1-4, with 9 bases lining up with TRBD1. After removal of 3 bases from V and 4 bases from J, the junction contained 4 bases not matched to a gene. CDR3 size: 15 residues. Germline lookup yields CDR1 SGHRS and CDR2 YFSETQ. CDR3 sequence (DNA): TGCGCCAGCAGCTCCCGGACAGGGGTTAATGAAAAACTGTTTTTT. It translates to CASSSRTGVNEKLFF. The variable domain in full, with the rest retrieved from reference TRBV5-1 and TRBJ1-4, is KAGVTQTPRYLIKTRGQQVTLSCSPISGHRSVSWYQQTPGQGLQFLFEYFSETQRNKGNFPGRFSGRQFSNSRSEMNVSTLELGDSALYLCASSSRTGVNEKLFFGSGTQLSVL.

The V gene is TRBV20-1, the J gene TRBJ1-1, with D possibly TRBD1 on 5 matching bases. The CDR3 totals 11 residues. V was clipped by 7 bases and J by 4 bases, with 10 bases between them. Germline loops: CDR1 DFQATT, CDR2 SNEGSKA (reference sequence). The DNA of the CDR3 is TGCAGTGTTGGACATTTCACTGAAGCTTTCTTT. Its translation is CSVGHFTEAFF.

The chain employs TRBV6-2 or TRBV6-3 and TRBJ2-1; 8 positions agree with TRBD2. Germline assignment: CDR1 MNHEY and CDR2 SVGEGT. Trimming removed 5 bases from V and 8 bases from J; junction bases left unmatched: 14. The CDR3 spans 16 residues. Here the CDR3 reads CASSTIRSGSTDEQFF. CDR3 DNA: TGTGCCAGCAGTACCATCCGCAGCGGGAGCACGGATGAGCAGTTCTTC.

The V and J genes are TRBV14 and TRBJ2-5; 10 bases map to TRBD1. CDR1 and CDR2 (germline): SGHDN, FVKESK. This CDR3 comprises 15 residues. The junction had 3 bases not matched to a gene; V was cut back by 3 bases and J by 2 bases. The CDR3 DNA reads TGTGCCAGCAGCCATGGACAGGGGGGTCAAGAGACCCAGTACTTC. It codes for CASSHGQGGQETQYF.

This clone appeared once. This rearrangement joins TRBV29-1 to TRBJ1-4; maybe TRBD1 (6 bases). Trimming took off 7 bases at V and 3 bases at J, with 15 bases between the two ends. The germline gives CDR1 SQVTM, CDR2 ANQGSEA. The CDR3 length is 14 residues. DNA of the CDR3: TGCAGCGCCCGGGTGGGGGCAGCTAATGAAAAACTGTTTTTT. This gives the protein CSARVGAANEKLFF.

The V gene is TRBV6-5, the J gene TRBJ1-2; possibly TRBD1 for D (6 bases). Germline V gene sequence: CDR1 MNHEY, CDR2 SVGAGI. The CDR3 sequence is 16 residues long. The V end was cut by 2 bases, the J end by 7 bases, with 20 bases between. Here the CDR3 DNA reads TGTGCCAGCAGTTACCTGGTGTTGGGGGCGGGAGGTGGCTACACCTTC. It translates to CASSYLVLGAGGGYTF.

The chain has TRBV4-1 and TRBJ2-1; 10 bases are shared with TRBD2. Trimming cost V 6 bases and J 6 bases; bases outside gene matches: 11. Germline CDR1 is MGHRA and CDR2 is YSYEKL. There are 16 residues in the CDR3. The CDR3 is CASSELLAGASNEQFF. In DNA form, the CDR3 reads TGCGCCAGCAGTGAGCTGCTAGCGGGGGCTTCCAATGAGCAGTTCTTC.

This sequence joins TRBV12-3 or TRBV12-4 and TRBJ1-5; no firm D call. The CDR3 has 13 residues. Between the trimmed V and J ends, which lost 3 bases and 4 bases, there was a span of 7 bases. CDR3 DNA: TGTGCCAGCAGTTTCCCGAGTAATCAGCCCCAGCATTTT. It yields the protein CASSFPSNQPQHF.

This clone appeared once. This rearrangement joins TRBV27 to TRBJ2-1; possible D gene TRBD2, 6 bases. Deletions cut 5 bases from V and 4 bases from J, with 18 bases between. The CDR3 is 16 residues long. The germline V gene encodes CDR1 MNHEY and CDR2 SMNVEV (reference sequence). The chain's CDR3 is CASSKDGTLSYNEQFF. The DNA for the CDR3 is TGTGCCAGCAGTAAGGACGGGACTCTGTCTTACAATGAGCAGTTCTTC.

The V gene is TRBV6-5, the J gene TRBJ2-1; the D gene is possibly TRBD1 (5 bases). V shed 5 bases and J shed 0 bases, with 11 bases lying between them. The CDR3 has 15 residues. CDR1 is MNHEY and CDR2 is SVGAGI in the germline V gene. The CDR3 spells CASSLGGHSYNEQFF. The CDR3 coding sequence is TGTGCCAGCAGTCTAGGCGGACACTCCTACAATGAGCAGTTCTTC.

V gene TRBV7-8 combines with J gene TRBJ2-7; D possibly corresponds to TRBD2 (5 bases). CDR1 and CDR2 (germline): SGHVS, FQNEAQ. The V and J ends lost 1 base and 3 bases respectively, with 16 bases between them. There are 16 residues in the CDR3. The CDR3: CASSLGPQRSSYEQYF. CDR3 DNA: TGTGCCAGCAGCTTAGGTCCTCAGCGGAGCAGCTACGAGCAGTACTTC. Complete variable domain (other parts from reference TRBV7-8 and TRBJ2-7): GAGVSQSPRYKVAKRGQDVALRCDPISGHVSLFWYQQALGQGPEFLTYFQNEAQLDKSGLPSDRFFAERPEGSVSTLKIQRTQQEDSAVYLCASSLGPQRSSYEQYFGPGTRLTVT.